This T cell receptor (beta chain) was sequenced in a study of OX40 agonist ivuxolimab in advanced cancers. At the level of the study: The patients' treatment was ivuxolimab, an agonistic anti-OX40 (CD134) antibody.

General study findings and limits: The study found among the lowest clonal expansion in partial responders at 0.1-3.0 mg/kg.

Germline CDR1 is MNHEY and CDR2 is SMNVEV (reference sequence). Trimming stripped 6 bases from V and 3 bases from J, with 21 bases between. This CDR3 is built from 16 residues. The data were produced by immunoSEQ multiplex PCR, yet TCRdb's version contains in-frame clones alone and is incomplete. Among approximately 50,000 clones listed, around nine tenths were seen once. As for this clone: Its specificity is not known. Other nucleotide sequences in the sample specify the same CDR3.

The receptor was derived from an adult with an advanced solid tumor such as melanoma, head and neck, liver or kidney cancer. The V call is TRBV27, the J call TRBJ2-7, with D perhaps matching TRBD2 (6 bases). Sequenced material: CD4+ or CD8+ T cells sorted from blood, taken in a trial of the OX40 agonist ivuxolimab. In nucleotides, the CDR3 is TGTGCCAGCAGCCCGGGTCGGCGGGACGCCTTCTACGAGCAGTACTTC. This codes for CASSPGRRDAFYEQYF.